This T cell receptor beta chain stems from a study of blood T cell repertoires in COVID-19. Study background: The origin of the acute and convalescent COVID-19 samples was the United States, Italy and Spain. In each case, the material was cDNA or gDNA derived from T cells, B-cell-depleted T cells, or PBMCs.

Comments on this clone: Compared with germline, one end of the junction differs, possibly owing to a read error.

Per germline, CDR1 SSHAT and CDR2 FNYEAQ (reference sequence). The CDR3 has 14 residues. Original methodology: Scientists estimated how many nucleated cells there were by amplifying reference gene primers. Libraries were prepared by immunoSEQ multiplex PCR; TCRdb keeps only in-frame clonotypes and omits some of them. The V and J calls and clone size were taken over from that table, and D and trimming were inferred from the DNA. Altogether around 150,000 clones are present, roughly 88% being singletons, with the ten largest covering roughly a tenth. Sequencing input: peripheral blood. The chain joins TRBV7-7 to TRBJ2-1, with 8 bases fitting TRBD2. The TCR comes from a man in his 60s with active or convalescent COVID-19. Here the CDR3 reads CASSPNTGTRSQFF. For the CDR3, the DNA is TGTGCTAGCAGCCCGAACACCGGGACTAGGTCCCAGTTCTTC.